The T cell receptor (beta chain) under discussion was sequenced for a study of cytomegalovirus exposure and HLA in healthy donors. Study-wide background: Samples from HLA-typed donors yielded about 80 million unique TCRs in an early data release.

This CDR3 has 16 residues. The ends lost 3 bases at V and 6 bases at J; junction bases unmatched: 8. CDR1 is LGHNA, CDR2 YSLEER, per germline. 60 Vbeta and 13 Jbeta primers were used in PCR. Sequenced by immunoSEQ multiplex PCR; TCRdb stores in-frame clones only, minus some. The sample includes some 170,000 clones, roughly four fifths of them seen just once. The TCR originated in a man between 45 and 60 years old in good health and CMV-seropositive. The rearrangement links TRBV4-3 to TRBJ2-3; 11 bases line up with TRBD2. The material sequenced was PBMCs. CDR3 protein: CASSQGSGGAGDTQYF. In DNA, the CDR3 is TGCGCCAGCAGCCAGGGTAGCGGGGGGGCCGGGGATACGCAGTATTTT.